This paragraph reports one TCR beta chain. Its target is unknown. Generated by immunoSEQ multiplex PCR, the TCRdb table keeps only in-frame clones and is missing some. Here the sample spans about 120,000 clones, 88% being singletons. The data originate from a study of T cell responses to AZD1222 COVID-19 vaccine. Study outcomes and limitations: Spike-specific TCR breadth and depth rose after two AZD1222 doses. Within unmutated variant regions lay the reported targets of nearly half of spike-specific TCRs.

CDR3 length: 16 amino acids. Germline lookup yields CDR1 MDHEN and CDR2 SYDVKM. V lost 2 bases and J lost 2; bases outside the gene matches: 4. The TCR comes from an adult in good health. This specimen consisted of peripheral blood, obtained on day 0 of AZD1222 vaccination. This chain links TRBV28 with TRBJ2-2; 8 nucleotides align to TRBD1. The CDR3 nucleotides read TGTGCCAGCAGTTTAATAGGGACAGGCAACACCGGGGAGCTGTTTTTT. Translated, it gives CASSLIGTGNTGELFF.